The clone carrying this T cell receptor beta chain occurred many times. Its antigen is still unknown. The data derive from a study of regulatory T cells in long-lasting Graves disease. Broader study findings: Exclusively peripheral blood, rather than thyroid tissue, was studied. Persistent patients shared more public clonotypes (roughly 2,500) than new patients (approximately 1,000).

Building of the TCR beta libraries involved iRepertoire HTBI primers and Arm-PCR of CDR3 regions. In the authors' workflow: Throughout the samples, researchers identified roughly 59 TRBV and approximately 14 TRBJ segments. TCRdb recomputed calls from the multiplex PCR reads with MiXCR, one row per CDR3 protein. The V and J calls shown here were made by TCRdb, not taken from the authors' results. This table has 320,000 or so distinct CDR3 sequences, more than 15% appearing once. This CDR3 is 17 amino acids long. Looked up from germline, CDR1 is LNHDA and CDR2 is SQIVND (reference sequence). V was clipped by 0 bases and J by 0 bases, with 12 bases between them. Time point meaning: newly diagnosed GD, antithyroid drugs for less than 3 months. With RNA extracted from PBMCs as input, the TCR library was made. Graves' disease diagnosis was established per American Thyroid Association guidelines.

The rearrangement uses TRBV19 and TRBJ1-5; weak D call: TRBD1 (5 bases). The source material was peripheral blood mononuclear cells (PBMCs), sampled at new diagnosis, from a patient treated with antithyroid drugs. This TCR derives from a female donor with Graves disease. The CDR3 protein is CASSIEVGDNSNQPQHF. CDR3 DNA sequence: TGTGCCAGTAGTATAGAGGTGGGGGATAATAGCAATCAGCCCCAGCATTTT.